This passage covers 31 T cell receptor beta chains from one sample sequenced in a study of beta chain features in type 1 diabetes. The study reverse transcribed the entire isolated RNA, so it sequenced expressed TCRB transcripts. Here immunoSEQ multiplex PCR was the method, and the copy in TCRdb shows in-frame clones only, minus some. The table includes approximately 340,000 clones, around 15% detected once. The sample comprised naive CD4+ T cells from blood. The receptors were sampled from a woman aged 18-29 years in good health.

This clone was seen only a few times. CDR3: CSVSRRQAKHGYTF. The DNA for the CDR3 is TGCAGCGTTTCCCGGAGACAGGCGAAGCATGGCTACACCTTC. The chain has TRBV29-1 and TRBJ1-2; D might be TRBD1 (6 bases). The CDR3 has 14 amino acids. The germline V gene encodes CDR1 SQVTM and CDR2 ANQGSEA. Trimming removed 5 bases from V and 6 bases from J, with 19 bases in between.

V is TRBV7-2 and J is TRBJ2-5, with D hard to call. The CDR3 covers 13 residues. Trimming stripped 5 bases from V and 9 bases from J, with 16 bases between. In germline, CDR1 is SGHTA, CDR2 FQGNSA. CDR3 loop: CASSQQPGEAQYF. The CDR3 DNA is TGTGCCAGCAGCCAACAACCAGGCGAAGCCCAGTACTTC.

The rearrangement joins TRBV30 to TRBJ1-5; 7 nucleotides match TRBD1. Trimming at V came to 2 bases and at J to 3 bases, leaving 4 bases not matched to a gene. This CDR3 region has 14 residues. Germline CDR1 and CDR2: GTSNPN and SVGIG (reference sequence). The CDR3, as DNA: TGTGCCTGGAGTTACGGGACAGTCAATCAGCCCCAGCATTTT. The encoded protein is CAWSYGTVNQPQHF.

This clone was counted only a few times. The chain uses TRBV28 and TRBJ2-1; no firm D call. V lost 1 base and J 8 bases, leaving 9 bases between the germline ends. The CDR3 consists of 13 residues. Looked up from germline, CDR1 is MDHEN and CDR2 is SYDVKM. As DNA, the CDR3 is TGTGCCAGCAGTTTATTGGAGCTCGATGAGCAGTTCTTC. Translation gives CASSLLELDEQFF.

This clone was seen more than once but under ten times. This chain links TRBV5-1 with TRBJ1-4, with D maybe TRBD1 (6 bases). The CDR3 runs 15 residues. Between the trimmed V and J ends, which lost 0 bases and 5 bases, there was a span of 11 bases. CDR1 SGHRS and CDR2 YFSETQ come from the germline V gene. The CDR3 sequence: CASSLDPGTNEKLFF. DNA of the CDR3: TGCGCCAGCAGCTTGGACCCCGGGACAAATGAAAAACTGTTTTTT.

The rearrangement links TRBV30 to TRBJ1-2; D is possibly TRBD1 (6 bases). Germline CDR1 is GTSNPN and CDR2 is SVGIG (reference sequence). V shed 7 bases and J shed 4 bases, with 22 bases lying between them. The CDR3 sequence is 15 residues long. In nucleotides, the CDR3 is TGTGCCTTCTTCCGACGGGGACAACTGGGCTATGGCTACACCTTC. Encoded protein: CAFFRRGQLGYGYTF.

This clone was seen a few times. The chain employs TRBV18 and TRBJ2-1; maybe TRBD1 (6 bases). Germline-derived CDR1 and CDR2 are KGHSH and LQKENI. This CDR3 has 15 amino acids. V shed 2 bases and J shed 5 bases, with 13 bases lying between them. CDR3 residues: CASSPNLDSNNEQFF. The CDR3 nucleotides read TGTGCCAGCTCACCAAATTTGGACAGCAACAATGAGCAGTTCTTC. The variable domain in full, with the rest retrieved from reference TRBV18 and TRBJ2-1, is NAGVMQNPRHLVRRRGQEARLRCSPMKGHSHVYWYRQLPEEGLKFMVYLQKENIIDESGMPKERFSAEFPKEGPSILRIQQVVRGDSAAYFCASSPNLDSNNEQFFGPGTRLTVL.

CDR3: CASSQRLLAETGELFF. CDR3 DNA: TGTGCCAGCAGCCAAAGGCTATTAGCCGAGACCGGGGAGCTGTTTTTT. This chain joins TRBV14 and TRBJ2-2; no firm D call. The V gene's germline CDR1 is SGHDN and CDR2 FVKESK. This CDR3 is built from 16 residues. Trimming stripped 2 bases from V and 5 bases from J, with 15 bases between. Looking up the rest from reference TRBV14 and TRBJ2-2 gives the full variable domain: EAGVTQFPSHSVIEKGQTVTLRCDPISGHDNLYWYRRVMGKEIKFLLHFVKESKQDESGMPNNRFLAERTGGTYSTLKVQPAELEDSGVYFCASSQRLLAETGELFFGEGSRLTVL.

CDR3 amino acids: CASSTQLPGVGLVPGGYTF. As DNA, the CDR3 is TGTGCCAGCAGTACACAGCTACCAGGGGTGGGGCTCGTGCCGGGAGGCTACACCTTC. V usage is TRBV28 and J usage is TRBJ1-2; possibly TRBD1 for D (6 bases). Germline V CDR1 and CDR2: MDHEN, SYDVKM. There are 19 residues in the CDR3. V was trimmed by 5 bases and J by 8 bases, leaving 33 bases between them.

This clone has more than one count but fewer than ten. The junction differs from germline at one of its ends, possibly a read error. This sequence joins TRBV29-1 and TRBJ2-4; TRBD1 matches at 10 bases. The CDR3 totals 14 residues. The germline V gene has CDR1 SQVTM and CDR2 ANQGSEA. The CDR3 region has the DNA TGCGGCGTACAGGGACAGGGGGCCAAAAACATTCAGTACTTC. Translation: CGVQGQGAKNIQYF.

The chain links TRBV7-9 to TRBJ1-2, with D unresolved. Germline-derived CDR1 and CDR2 are SEHNR and FQNEAQ (reference sequence). The CDR3 consists of 14 residues. Trimming left V 2 bases short and J 4 bases short, with 11 bases between. The CDR3 DNA follows: TGTGCCAGCAGCTTATCGGTCTCCCGCTATGGCTACACCTTC. Its protein product is CASSLSVSRYGYTF. The whole variable domain, filled in from reference TRBV7-9 and TRBJ1-2, reads DTGVSQNPRHKITKRGQNVTFRCDPISEHNRLYWYRQTLGQGPEFLTYFQNEAQLEKSRLLSDRFSAERPKGSFSTLEIQRTEQGDSAMYLCASSLSVSRYGYTFGSGTRLTVV.

In its sample, this clone was seen a few times. This chain joins TRBV7-9 and TRBJ1-5, with 7 bases lining up with TRBD1. The germline V gene encodes CDR1 SEHNR and CDR2 FQNEAQ (reference sequence). The CDR3 is 14 residues long. J lost 4 bases, V lost 5 bases, and 5 bases had no gene match. The CDR3 nucleotides are TGTGCCAGCAGCAAAGGGACAGCTAATCAGCCCCAGCATTTT. Encoded protein: CASSKGTANQPQHF. The full variable domain, completed using reference TRBV7-9 and TRBJ1-5, is DTGVSQNPRHKITKRGQNVTFRCDPISEHNRLYWYRQTLGQGPEFLTYFQNEAQLEKSRLLSDRFSAERPKGSFSTLEIQRTEQGDSAMYLCASSKGTANQPQHFGDGTRLSIL.

This clone was counted between two and nine times. This sequence joins TRBV29-1 and TRBJ1-2, with 7 positions matching TRBD1. V lost 3 bases, J lost 4 bases, and 5 bases stayed unmatched. The germline V gene encodes CDR1 SQVTM and CDR2 ANQGSEA. This CDR3 is 13 amino acids long. The CDR3 DNA reads as TGCAGCGTTGATCAAGGGGGCCCCTATGGCTACACCTTC. Its translation: CSVDQGGPYGYTF. Supplemented by reference TRBV29-1 and TRBJ1-2, the full variable domain reads SAVISQKPSRDICQRGTSLTIQCQVDSQVTMMFWYRQQPGQSLTLIATANQGSEATYESGFVIDKFPISRPNLTFSTLTVSNMSPEDSSIYLCSVDQGGPYGYTFGSGTRLTVV.

This clone was counted between two and nine times. This chain uses TRBV7-2 with TRBJ2-5; perhaps TRBD1 as D (6 bases). Per germline, CDR1 SGHTA and CDR2 FQGNSA. The CDR3 runs 16 residues. Trimming stripped 0 bases from V and 8 bases from J, with 19 bases between. The CDR3 is CASSLARQGNGGTQYF. The CDR3 bases are TGTGCCAGCAGCTTAGCGCGTCAGGGGAATGGGGGTACCCAGTACTTC.

This chain uses TRBV29-1 with TRBJ2-1; 7 positions match TRBD2. V lost 4 bases and J lost 5; bases outside the gene matches: 5. The CDR3 spans 13 residues. The germline V gene encodes CDR1 SQVTM and CDR2 ANQGSEA. CDR3 sequence reads: CSVGAGVNNEQFF. The CDR3 nucleotides are TGCAGCGTTGGGGCGGGAGTTAACAATGAGCAGTTCTTC.

This clone came up a few times. The chain has TRBV29-1 and TRBJ2-5; D possibly corresponds to TRBD1 (6 bases). Trimming removed 7 bases at V and 4 bases at J, with 13 bases between. Germline lookup yields CDR1 SQVTM and CDR2 ANQGSEA. CDR3 length: 12 residues. The CDR3 here is CSGRIGGETQYF. Here the CDR3 DNA reads TGCAGCGGACGTATAGGGGGAGAGACCCAGTACTTC.

This rearrangement joins TRBV11-2 to TRBJ2-5, with 8 bases matching TRBD1. Germline CDR1 is SGHAT and CDR2 is FQNNGV. The CDR3 is 15 amino acids. Trimming removed 5 bases from V and 3 bases from J; junction bases left unmatched: 8. In DNA, the CDR3 is TGTGCCAGCAGCCCAGCCCCAGGGGGCGAAGAGACCCAGTACTTC. This codes for CASSPAPGGEETQYF. The full variable domain, completed using reference TRBV11-2 and TRBJ2-5, is EAGVAQSPRYKIIEKRQSVAFWCNPISGHATLYWYQQILGQGPKLLIQFQNNGVVDDSQLPKDRFSAERLKGVDSTLKIQPAKLEDSAVYLCASSPAPGGEETQYFGPGTRLLVL.

V and J are TRBV12-5 and TRBJ2-5; possibly TRBD1 for D (7 bases). The CDR3 extends over 17 amino acids. Germline loops: CDR1 LGHNT, CDR2 FRNRAP. The ends were cut back, 0 bases at V and 7 bases at J, with 21 bases in the middle. CDR3: CASGLVISQGGPGTQYF. DNA of the CDR3: TGTGCTAGTGGTTTGGTAATTTCGCAGGGGGGTCCTGGGACCCAGTACTTC.

V usage is TRBV6-5 and J usage is TRBJ1-1; a weak D match, TRBD1 (6 bases). The V end lost 2 bases, the J end lost 3 bases, and 10 bases lay between the germline ends. The CDR3 consists of 14 residues. The germline CDR1 and CDR2 sequences are MNHEY and SVGAGI. CDR3 sequence reads: CASSYVQGYTEAFF. CDR3 DNA: TGTGCCAGCAGTTACGTACAGGGCTACACTGAAGCTTTCTTT.

V usage is TRBV30 and J usage is TRBJ1-2, with no clear D. The CDR3 has 11 residues. Trimming cost V 2 bases and J 3 bases, with 4 bases left between them. CDR1 and CDR2 (germline): GTSNPN, SVGIG (reference sequence). The CDR3 here is CAWSYYYGYTF. The CDR3 DNA reads as TGTGCCTGGAGTTATTACTATGGCTACACCTTC.

In this sample, this clone turned up a few times. The CDR3 region is CASSPGTTQETQYF. CDR3 in DNA: TGTGCCAGCAGCCCCGGGACAACGCAAGAGACCCAGTACTTC. V is TRBV5-6 and J is TRBJ2-5; D possibly corresponds to TRBD1 (6 bases). Looked up from germline, CDR1 is SGHDT and CDR2 is YYEEEE. Deletions cut 4 bases from V and 2 bases from J, with 12 bases between. The length of the CDR3 is 14 residues.

This clone was detected a few times. The rearrangement links TRBV12-5 to TRBJ2-3; D might be TRBD1 (6 bases). V shed 6 bases and J shed 5 bases, with 12 bases lying between them. Germline V lookup: CDR1 LGHNT, CDR2 FRNRAP. The CDR3 loop spans 13 amino acids. The CDR3 sequence is CASGPPGVDTQYF. CDR3 DNA: TGTGCTAGTGGGCCTCCAGGGGTAGATACGCAGTATTTT.

On this clone itself: One end of the junction fails to match germline, which may point to a read error. V usage is TRBV7-2 and J usage is TRBJ2-4; possible D gene TRBD2, 6 bases. The germline V gene has CDR1 SGHTA and CDR2 FQGNSA. The length of the CDR3 is 12 residues. CDR3 amino acids: CASSNPGGIRDF. As DNA, the CDR3 is TGTGCCAGCAGCAACCCTGGGGGGATCAGGGACTTC.

This clone appeared a few times. The V call is TRBV30, the J call TRBJ2-7; 8 bases map to TRBD2. Germline V gene sequence: CDR1 GTSNPN, CDR2 SVGIG (reference sequence). After removal of 1 base from V and 1 base from J, the junction contained 6 bases not matched to a gene. This CDR3 comprises 15 residues. The CDR3 region has the DNA TGTGCCTGGAGTGACAAAGCGGGAGTGTCCTACGAGCAGTACTTC. Amino acid sequence: CAWSDKAGVSYEQYF. Together with reference TRBV30 and TRBJ2-7, the CDR3 gives the full variable domain: SQTIHQWPATLVQPVGSPLSLECTVEGTSNPNLYWYRQAAGRGLQLLFYSVGIGQISSEVPQNLSASRPQDRQFILSSKKLLLSDSGFYLCAWSDKAGVSYEQYFGPGTRLTVT.

This chain connects TRBV7-2 to TRBJ2-3; D is possibly TRBD2 (6 bases). CDR3 length: 16 amino acids. Germline loops: CDR1 SGHTA, CDR2 FQGNSA. Trimming took 0 bases from V and 5 from J, leaving 15 bases between them. DNA for the CDR3: TGTGCCAGCAGCTTAGCGTCGGATATCGGGGGAGATACGCAGTATTTT. This encodes CASSLASDIGGDTQYF.

This clone was picked up a small number of times. V gene TRBV29-1 combines with J gene TRBJ2-5; the match to TRBD2 covers 12 bases. The CDR3 sequence is 16 residues long. In germline, CDR1 is SQVTM, CDR2 ANQGSEA. The V and J ends lost 0 bases and 5 bases, in that order; junction bases with no gene match: 7. The CDR3 here is CSVEETSGSGGETQYF. The CDR3 DNA is TGCAGCGTTGAAGAGACTAGCGGGAGTGGCGGGGAGACCCAGTACTTC. The complete variable domain, with remaining parts taken from reference TRBV29-1 and TRBJ2-5, reads SAVISQKPSRDICQRGTSLTIQCQVDSQVTMMFWYRQQPGQSLTLIATANQGSEATYESGFVIDKFPISRPNLTFSTLTVSNMSPEDSSIYLCSVEETSGSGGETQYFGPGTRLLVL.

The chain carries TRBV2 and TRBJ2-3; 12 positions match TRBD2. This CDR3 spans 14 amino acids. V lost 5 bases, J lost 6 bases, and 3 bases stayed unmatched. CDR1 and CDR2 (germline): SNHLY, FYNNEI. In DNA form, the CDR3 reads TGTGCCAGCAGTCGACTAGCGGGAGCCGATACGCAGTATTTT. The encoded protein is CASSRLAGADTQYF.

This clone was detected a few times. The V call is TRBV4-3, the J call TRBJ1-2; D not resolved. Looked up from germline, CDR1 is LGHNA and CDR2 is YSLEER. The V end lost 1 base, the J end lost 5 bases, and 8 bases lay between the germline ends. This CDR3 has 13 amino acids. The CDR3 is CASSQGQRYGYTF. The CDR3 nucleotides read TGCGCCAGCAGCCAAGGTCAGCGATATGGCTACACCTTC.

The V and J genes are TRBV28 and TRBJ2-1; TRBD1 agrees at 7 bases. The CDR3 is 13 residues long. The germline V gene encodes CDR1 MDHEN and CDR2 SYDVKM. With V trimmed by 5 bases and J by 4 bases, 2 bases remained unmatched. In DNA, the CDR3 is TGTGCCAGCAGTCCGGGACAGTACAATGAGCAGTTCTTC. This gives the protein CASSPGQYNEQFF.

The chain employs TRBV6-1 and TRBJ2-3, with 8 bases fitting TRBD1. V lost 2 bases, J lost 5 bases, and 12 bases stayed unmatched. The CDR3 covers 17 residues. Germline V CDR1 and CDR2: MNHNS, SASEGT. CDR3 protein: CASSENKRQGSRDTQYF. The CDR3 bases are TGTGCCAGCAGTGAAAACAAGCGACAGGGGTCGAGAGATACGCAGTATTTT.

This clone was observed a handful of times. CDR3 protein: CASMIQANTGELFF. The CDR3 DNA sequence: TGCGCCAGCATGATACAGGCGAACACCGGGGAGCTGTTTTTT. This chain connects TRBV5-1 to TRBJ2-2, with D tentatively TRBD1 (5 bases). This CDR3 region has 14 residues. Germline V gene data show CDR1 as SGHRS and CDR2 as YFSETQ. V lost 6 bases to trimming and J lost 0 bases, with 9 bases between them.